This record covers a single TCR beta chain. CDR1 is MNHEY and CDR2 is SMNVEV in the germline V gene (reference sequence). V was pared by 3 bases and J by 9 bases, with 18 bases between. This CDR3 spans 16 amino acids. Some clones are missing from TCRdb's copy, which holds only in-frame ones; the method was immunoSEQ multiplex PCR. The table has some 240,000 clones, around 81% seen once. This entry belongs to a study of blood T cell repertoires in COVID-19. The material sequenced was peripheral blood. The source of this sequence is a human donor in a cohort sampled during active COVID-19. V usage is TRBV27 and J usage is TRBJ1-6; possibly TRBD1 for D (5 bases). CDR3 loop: CASSFSATVTGSPLHF. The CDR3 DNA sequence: TGTGCCAGCAGTTTCTCCGCGACAGTTACGGGTTCACCCCTCCACTTT.